The 18 T cell receptor beta chains given below trace back to one sample, sequenced in a study of vaccination and CD4 T cells after COVID-19. Sequencing of the DNA from cultured CD4+ T cells was carried out with the Oncomine TCR Beta short-read assay. MiXCR was run by TCRdb on the PCR reads, yielding one entry per CDR3 protein. The sample shows fewer than 20,000 distinct CDR3 sequences, around 45% of them seen only once. No cognate antigen is known for these TCRs. The treatment was: approximately nine-day PBMC culture with coronavirus spike peptide pools or control peptides (ViraFEST assay). This specimen was CD4+ T cells from blood, cultured in vitro, taken before SARS-CoV-2 vaccination. Every receptor here comes from a human donor who had recovered from COVID-19.

V usage is TRBV7-2 and J usage is TRBJ2-7; TRBD2 matches at 10 bases. Looked up from germline, CDR1 is SGHTA and CDR2 is FQGNSA. The CDR3 is made up of 17 amino acids. The ends lost 5 bases at V and 1 base at J; junction bases unmatched: 11. The CDR3 nucleotides are TGTGCCAGCAGCCCCCATGGTCTAGCGGGGGTTTCCTACGAGCAGTACTTC. Translating gives CASSPHGLAGVSYEQYF.

The V gene is TRBV5-1, the J gene TRBJ2-3, with D maybe TRBD1 (5 bases). Germline V gives CDR1 SGHRS, CDR2 YFSETQ. Between the trimmed V and J ends, which lost 3 bases and 2 bases, there was a span of 16 bases. The CDR3 is made up of 16 amino acids. CDR3 protein: CASSSEGRVSTDTQYF. CDR3 DNA: TGCGCCAGCAGCTCAGAAGGCAGGGTCTCCACAGATACGCAGTATTTT.

The CDR3 region is CASRLGLAGGLETQYF. Here the CDR3 DNA reads TGTGCAAGTCGCTTGGGACTAGCGGGGGGGCTGGAGACCCAGTACTTC. J is TRBJ2-5 and V is TRBV12-2; the table's D call of TRBD2 was not tested on the DNA. TRBV12-2 is termed a pseudogene. The CDR3 loop spans 16 amino acids.

This clonotype has just a few counts. The chain links TRBV6-1 to TRBJ1-5; D gene unclear. The length of the CDR3 is 15 residues. The V end lost 8 bases, the J end lost 1 base, and 15 bases lay between the germline ends. Germline V CDR1 and CDR2: MNHNS, SASEGT. The CDR3, as DNA: TGTGCCAGCGCTGTCGGTTCCCAGAGCAATCAGCCCCAGCATTTT. Translation gives CASAVGSQSNQPQHF.

The V call is TRBV27, the J call TRBJ1-5, with a tentative D call TRBD1 (5 bases). The germline gives CDR1 MNHEY, CDR2 SMNVEV (reference sequence). CDR3 size: 15 residues. V gave up 6 bases and J gave up 0 bases, with 12 bases separating them. In DNA form, the CDR3 reads TGTGCCAGCAGCCACGACAGAGATAGCAATCAGCCCCAGCATTTT. Translating it yields CASSHDRDSNQPQHF.

As regards this clonotype: A junction boundary mismatches the germline segment, possibly from a read error. The genes are TRBV7-9 and TRBJ2-7; the match to TRBD2 covers 10 bases. Germline-derived CDR1 and CDR2 are SEHNR and FQNEAQ (reference sequence). This CDR3 is built from 15 residues. The CDR3 bases are TGCGCCAGCAGCTTGTGGGTAGCGGGAGGTGGAGAGCAGTACTTC. Translated: CASSLWVAGGGEQYF.

A few counts support this clonotype. CDR3 amino acids: CASSFLDVYSNQPQHF. The CDR3 nucleotides are TGTGCCAGCAGTTTCTTGGACGTTTATAGCAATCAGCCCCAGCATTTT. V usage is TRBV28 and J usage is TRBJ1-5, with D hard to call. This CDR3 contains 16 residues. Germline V gives CDR1 MDHEN, CDR2 SYDVKM. Trimming cost V 3 bases and J 0 bases, with 12 bases left between them. Full variable domain (outside the CDR3, taken from reference TRBV28 and TRBJ1-5): DVKVTQSSRYLVKRTGEKVFLECVQDMDHENMFWYRQDPGLGLRLIYFSYDVKMKEKGDIPEGYSVSREKKERFSLILESASTNQTSMYLCASSFLDVYSNQPQHFGDGTRLSIL.

This chain links TRBV7-2 with TRBJ2-3; TRBD2 aligns across 8 bases. This CDR3 has 17 residues. The junction had 10 bases not matched to a gene; V was cut back by 1 base and J by 4 bases. Germline loops: CDR1 SGHTA, CDR2 FQGNSA. CDR3 residues: CASSLGTGTRYPDTQYF. The CDR3, as DNA: TGTGCCAGCAGCTTAGGGACCGGGACTAGATATCCAGATACGCAGTATTTT.

This clonotype has just a few counts. The chain couples TRBV29-1 to TRBJ2-2, with a tentative D call TRBD2 (6 bases). CDR3 length: 14 amino acids. The germline V gene has CDR1 SQVTM and CDR2 ANQGSEA. V lost 4 bases to trimming and J lost 4 bases, with 13 bases between them. CDR3 DNA: TGCAGCGTTGTGGACGGGGGACTCACCGGGGAGCTGTTTTTT. Translating it yields CSVVDGGLTGELFF.

V is TRBV20-1 and J is TRBJ1-2; D uncertain. The CDR3 has 13 amino acids. Germline V gene data show CDR1 as DFQATT and CDR2 as SNEGSKA (reference sequence). Trimming removed 1 base from V and 8 bases from J, with 14 bases in between. The CDR3 nucleotides are TGCAGTGCTAGAGTTAGTCCCCAATGGGGCTACACCTTC. Encoded protein: CSARVSPQWGYTF.

This chain connects TRBV12-3 or TRBV12-4 to TRBJ1-5, with D hard to call. This CDR3 has 15 amino acids. The V and J ends lost 6 bases and 5 bases respectively, with 17 bases between them. The CDR3 DNA reads as TGTGCCAGCAGCCCCCGCCGGACCGACGATCAGCCCCAGCATTTT. It is translated as CASSPRRTDDQPQHF.

Turning to this clonotype: One end of the junction is discordant with germline, which a read error may explain. The V call is TRBV6-1, the J call TRBJ1-5, with unresolved D. The CDR3 consists of 14 residues. The germline V gene encodes CDR1 MNHNS and CDR2 SASEGT. CDR3 sequence reads: CVSSAMDGNQPQHF. For the CDR3, the DNA is TGTGTCAGCAGTGCAATGGACGGGAATCAGCCCCAGCATTTT.

V usage is TRBV28 and J usage is TRBJ2-7, with D tentatively TRBD2 (6 bases). CDR1 and CDR2 (germline): MDHEN, SYDVKM. This CDR3 is built from 12 residues. Trimming removed 8 bases at V and 0 bases at J, with 8 bases between. CDR3 residues: CASLGGSYEQYF. Here the CDR3 DNA reads TGTGCCAGCCTCGGGGGCTCCTACGAGCAGTACTTC.

This sequence joins TRBV6-5 and TRBJ2-7, with D hard to call. Germline assignment: CDR1 MNHEY and CDR2 SVGAGI. V was pared by 2 bases and J by 5 bases, with 13 bases between. The CDR3 runs 14 residues. CDR3 DNA: TGTGCCAGCAGTTACCGCCCGAAGGACCACGAGCAGTACTTC. Translated, it gives CASSYRPKDHEQYF.

This sequence joins TRBV5-4 and TRBJ2-7; the D is unclear. Germline assignment: CDR1 SGHNT and CDR2 YYREEE (reference sequence). CDR3 length: 16 amino acids. With 0 bases removed from V and 6 bases from J, the gap between germline ends came to 19 bases. This chain's CDR3 is CASSLAVGVSLGEQYF. The CDR3 DNA reads as TGTGCCAGCAGCTTGGCCGTAGGAGTCTCCCTAGGCGAGCAGTACTTC.

This clonotype was seen a few times. The V and J genes are TRBV6-5 and TRBJ1-1, with D maybe TRBD1 (5 bases). Germline V gene sequence: CDR1 MNHEY, CDR2 SVGAGI. The CDR3 covers 16 residues. V lost 0 bases and J lost 3, with 14 bases in between. The CDR3 region has the DNA TGTGCCAGCAGTTACTCGGACACAGCAGGGTACACTGAAGCTTTCTTT. As protein: CASSYSDTAGYTEAFF.

The CDR3, as DNA: TGTGCCATCTTCGGGGATGGCTACACCTTC. Translated, it gives CAIFGDGYTF. V and J are TRBV10-3 and TRBJ1-2; D is uncertain. This CDR3 comprises 10 residues. The V end was cut by 8 bases, the J end by 6 bases, with 7 bases between. Germline assignment: CDR1 ENHRY and CDR2 SYGVKD.

The chain links TRBV12-3 or TRBV12-4 to TRBJ2-5; TRBD1 aligns across 8 bases. The J segment lost 7 bases and the V segment lost 6 bases, leaving 7 bases of the junction unmatched. The CDR3 length is 13 residues. This chain's CDR3 is CASRMDRAVTQYF. DNA of the CDR3: TGTGCCAGCAGGATGGACAGGGCGGTGACCCAGTACTTC.